What follows is one T cell receptor beta chain and its context. In germline, CDR1 is SQVTM, CDR2 ANQGSEA. Trimming took off 3 bases at V and 8 bases at J, with 16 bases between the two ends. The CDR3 extends over 13 amino acids. Sequenced by immunoSEQ multiplex PCR; TCRdb stores in-frame clones only, minus some. The sample includes roughly 550,000 clones, approximately 78% of them seen just once. This specimen belongs to a study of shared T cell receptors in the human thymus. The sample also formed part of further work on human thymus T cells. That work adds: Having surgery to correct congenital heart defects, healthy Finnish infants acted as the donors. Related reports documented highly overlapping thymic repertoires among unrelated individuals.

This clonotype was sampled from a boy under three years old with a congenital heart defect. Sequenced: thymocytes. The rearrangement joins TRBV29-1 to TRBJ1-2, with D possibly TRBD1 on 5 matching bases. The DNA of the CDR3 is TGCAGCGTTGATGTGGGGGGAAATCTCGGCTACACCTTC. Translating it yields CSVDVGGNLGYTF.